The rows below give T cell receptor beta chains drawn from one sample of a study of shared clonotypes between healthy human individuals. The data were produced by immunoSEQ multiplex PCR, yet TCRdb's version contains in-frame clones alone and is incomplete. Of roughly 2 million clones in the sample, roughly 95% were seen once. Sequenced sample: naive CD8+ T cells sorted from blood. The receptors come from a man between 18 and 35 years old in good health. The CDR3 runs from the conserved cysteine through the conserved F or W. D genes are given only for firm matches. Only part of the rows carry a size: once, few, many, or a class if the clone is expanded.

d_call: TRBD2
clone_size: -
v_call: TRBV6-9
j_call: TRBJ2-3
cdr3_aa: CASSLTSGGSTDTQYF
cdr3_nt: TGTGCCAGCAGTTTAACTAGCGGGGGGAGCACAGATACGCAGTATTTT

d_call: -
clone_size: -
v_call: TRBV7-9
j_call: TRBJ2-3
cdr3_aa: CASRGPLGLADTQYF
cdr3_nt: TGTGCCAGCAGGGGCCCACTCGGCCTCGCAGATACGCAGTATTTT

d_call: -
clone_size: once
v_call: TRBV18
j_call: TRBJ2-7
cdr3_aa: CASSPQQGTYEQYF
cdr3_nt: TGTGCCAGCTCACCACAGCAGGGAACCTACGAGCAGTACTTC

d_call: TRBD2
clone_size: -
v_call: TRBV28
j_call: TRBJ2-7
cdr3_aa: CASSFAPGLAGGTYEQYF
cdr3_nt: TGTGCCAGCAGTTTCGCGCCGGGGCTAGCGGGCGGTACCTACGAGCAGTACTTC

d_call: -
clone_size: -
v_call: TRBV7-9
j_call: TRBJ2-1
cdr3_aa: CASSLAGRYNEQFF
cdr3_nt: TGTGCCAGCAGCTTAGCTGGACGGTACAATGAGCAGTTCTTC

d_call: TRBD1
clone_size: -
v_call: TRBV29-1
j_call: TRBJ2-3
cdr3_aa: CSARTGLADTQYF
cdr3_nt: TGCAGCGCCCGGACAGGGTTAGCAGATACGCAGTATTTT

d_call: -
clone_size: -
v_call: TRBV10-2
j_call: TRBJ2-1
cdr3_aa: CASSLLSEGYNEQFF
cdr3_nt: TGCGCCAGCAGCCTTCTGTCAGAAGGGTACAATGAGCAGTTCTTC

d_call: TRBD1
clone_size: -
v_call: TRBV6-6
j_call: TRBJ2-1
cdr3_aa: CASTQGGQGLVEQFF
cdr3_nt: TGTGCCAGCACCCAAGGGGGACAGGGCCTAGTTGAGCAGTTCTTC

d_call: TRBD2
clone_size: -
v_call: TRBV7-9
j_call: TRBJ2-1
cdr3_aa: CASSSSLAGGNYNEQFF
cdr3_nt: TGTGCCAGCAGCTCTTCTCTAGCGGGAGGGAACTACAATGAGCAGTTCTTC

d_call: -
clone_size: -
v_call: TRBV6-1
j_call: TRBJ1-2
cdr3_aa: CASSEAKGSALPLDYGYTF
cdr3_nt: TGTGCCAGCAGTGAAGCTAAGGGTAGTGCCCTCCCCTTGGACTATGGCTACACCTTC

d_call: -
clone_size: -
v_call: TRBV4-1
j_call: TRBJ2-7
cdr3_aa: CASSPQTGDYEQYF
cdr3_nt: TGCGCCAGCAGCCCCCAGACAGGAGACTACGAGCAGTACTTC

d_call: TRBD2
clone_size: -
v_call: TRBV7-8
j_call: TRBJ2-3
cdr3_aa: CASGALAASTDTQYF
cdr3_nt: TGTGCCAGCGGCGCACTAGCGGCCTCCACAGATACGCAGTATTTT

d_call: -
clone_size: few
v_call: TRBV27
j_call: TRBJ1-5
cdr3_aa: CASSSTPGANQPQHF
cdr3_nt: TGTGCCAGCAGTTCAACCCCAGGTGCGAATCAGCCCCAGCATTTT

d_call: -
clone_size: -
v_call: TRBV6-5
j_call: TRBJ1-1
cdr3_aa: CASTPVGVNTEAFF
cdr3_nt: TGTGCCAGCACCCCTGTTGGAGTGAACACTGAAGCTTTCTTT

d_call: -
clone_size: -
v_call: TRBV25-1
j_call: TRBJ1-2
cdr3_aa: CASSEYMAPAAGLGYTF
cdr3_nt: TGTGCCAGCAGTGAATATATGGCCCCCGCTGCAGGGTTAGGCTACACCTTC

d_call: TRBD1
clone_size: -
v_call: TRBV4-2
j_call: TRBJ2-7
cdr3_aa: CASSPGQVYEQYF
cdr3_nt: TGTGCCAGCAGCCCGGGACAGGTCTACGAGCAGTACTTC

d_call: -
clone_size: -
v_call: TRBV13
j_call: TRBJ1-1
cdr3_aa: CASSLGMNTEAFF
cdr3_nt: TGTGCCAGCAGCTTAGGCATGAACACTGAAGCTTTCTTT

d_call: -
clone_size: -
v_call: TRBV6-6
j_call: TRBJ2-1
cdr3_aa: CASSYSSSGVEQFF
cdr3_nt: TGTGCCAGCAGTTACTCGAGTTCGGGCGTTGAGCAGTTCTTC

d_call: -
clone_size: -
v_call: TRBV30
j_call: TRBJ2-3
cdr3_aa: CAWDPTGGGTDTQYF
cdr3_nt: TGTGCCTGGGACCCAACCGGGGGAGGCACAGATACGCAGTATTTT

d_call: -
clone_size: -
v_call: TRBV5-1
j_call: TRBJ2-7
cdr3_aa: CASSLTHRTYEQYF
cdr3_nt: TGCGCCAGCAGCCTAACCCACCGAACCTACGAGCAGTACTTC

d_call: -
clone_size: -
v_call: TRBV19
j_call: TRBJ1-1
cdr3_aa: CASSEDTEAFF
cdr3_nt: TGTGCCAGTAGTGAAGACACTGAAGCTTTCTTT

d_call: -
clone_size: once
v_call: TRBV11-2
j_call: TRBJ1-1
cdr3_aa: CASSLWVGSEAFF
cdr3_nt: TGTGCCAGCAGCTTATGGGTGGGGTCTGAAGCTTTCTTT

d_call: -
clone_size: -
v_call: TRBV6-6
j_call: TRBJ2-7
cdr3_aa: CASRAVDSHYEQYF
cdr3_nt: TGTGCCAGCAGGGCAGTGGACAGCCACTACGAGCAGTACTTC

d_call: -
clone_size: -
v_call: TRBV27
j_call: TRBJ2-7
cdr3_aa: CASSLSGDDEQYF
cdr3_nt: TGTGCCAGCAGTTTATCCGGTGACGACGAGCAGTACTTC

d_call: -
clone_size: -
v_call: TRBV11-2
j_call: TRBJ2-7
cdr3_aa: CASSPAAEQYF
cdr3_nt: TGTGCCAGCAGCCCGGCGGCAGAGCAGTACTTC

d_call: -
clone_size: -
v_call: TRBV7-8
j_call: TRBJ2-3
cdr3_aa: CASRYPPDTQYF
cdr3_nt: TGTGCCAGCAGGTATCCTCCAGATACGCAGTATTTT

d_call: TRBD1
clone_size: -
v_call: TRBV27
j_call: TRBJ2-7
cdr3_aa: CASSPRQGAASYEQYF
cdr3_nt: TGTGCCAGCAGTCCGCGACAGGGGGCGGCGTCCTACGAGCAGTACTTC

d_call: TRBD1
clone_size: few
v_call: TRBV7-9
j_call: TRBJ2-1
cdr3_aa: CASSFYGQGDEQFF
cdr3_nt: TGTGCCAGCAGCTTTTATGGACAGGGAGACGAGCAGTTCTTC

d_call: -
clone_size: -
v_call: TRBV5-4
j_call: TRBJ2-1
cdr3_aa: CASGPYVGMYNEQFF
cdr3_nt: TGTGCCAGCGGTCCGTATGTTGGTATGTACAATGAGCAGTTCTTC

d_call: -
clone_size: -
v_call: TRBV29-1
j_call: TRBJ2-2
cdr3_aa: CSVLQQNTGELFF
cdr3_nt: TGCAGCGTACTCCAGCAGAACACCGGGGAGCTGTTTTTT

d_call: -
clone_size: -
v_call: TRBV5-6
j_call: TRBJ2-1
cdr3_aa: CASSRYRFNEQFF
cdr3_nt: TGTGCCAGCAGCAGATACAGGTTTAATGAGCAGTTCTTC

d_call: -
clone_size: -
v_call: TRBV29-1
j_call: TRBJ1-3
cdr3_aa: CSVGDVGNTIYF
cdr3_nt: TGCAGCGTGGGGGATGTGGGAAACACCATATATTTT

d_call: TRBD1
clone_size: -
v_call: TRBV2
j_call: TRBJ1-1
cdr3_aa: CASRLTGGGITEAFF
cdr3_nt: TGTGCCAGCAGGCTGACAGGGGGCGGGATAACTGAAGCTTTCTTT

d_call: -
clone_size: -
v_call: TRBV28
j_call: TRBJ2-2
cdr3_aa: CASRLQGYTGELFF
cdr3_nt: TGTGCCAGCAGATTACAGGGATACACCGGGGAGCTGTTTTTT

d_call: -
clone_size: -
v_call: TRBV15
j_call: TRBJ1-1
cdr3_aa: CATSRDIVVNTEAFF
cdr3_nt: TGTGCCACCAGCAGAGATATCGTGGTGAACACTGAAGCTTTCTTT

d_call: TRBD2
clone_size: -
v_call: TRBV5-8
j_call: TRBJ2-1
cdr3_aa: CASSFVRGGFYNEQFF
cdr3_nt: TGTGCCAGCAGCTTTGTACGGGGGGGATTCTACAATGAGCAGTTCTTC

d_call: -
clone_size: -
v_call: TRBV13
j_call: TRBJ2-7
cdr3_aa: CASSLGASLHEQYF
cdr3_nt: TGTGCCAGCAGCTTAGGCGCTAGCCTCCACGAGCAGTACTTC

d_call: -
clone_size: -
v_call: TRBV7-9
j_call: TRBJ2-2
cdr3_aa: CASSTALRLLTGELFF
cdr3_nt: TGTGCCAGCAGCACCGCGTTAAGGCTCCTCACCGGGGAGCTGTTTTTT

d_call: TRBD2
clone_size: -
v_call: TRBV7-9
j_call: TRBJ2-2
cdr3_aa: CASPGLAGVRTGELFF
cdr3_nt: TGTGCCAGCCCGGGACTAGCGGGGGTTCGGACCGGGGAGCTGTTTTTT